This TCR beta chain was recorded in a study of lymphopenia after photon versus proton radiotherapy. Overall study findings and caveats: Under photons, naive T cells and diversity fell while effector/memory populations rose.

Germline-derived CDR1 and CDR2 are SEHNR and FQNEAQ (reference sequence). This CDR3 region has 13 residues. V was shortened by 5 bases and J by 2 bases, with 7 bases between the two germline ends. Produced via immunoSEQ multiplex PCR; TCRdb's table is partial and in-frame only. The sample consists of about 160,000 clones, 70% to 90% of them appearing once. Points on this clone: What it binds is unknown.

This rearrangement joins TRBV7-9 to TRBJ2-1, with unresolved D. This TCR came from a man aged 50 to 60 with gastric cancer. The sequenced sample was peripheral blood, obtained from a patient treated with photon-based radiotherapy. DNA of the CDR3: TGTGCCAGCAGCCCCCAAGCCTACAATGAGCAGTTCTTC. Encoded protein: CASSPQAYNEQFF.